This T cell receptor (beta chain) was identified during a study of neoadjuvant anti-PD-1 for oral cavity cancer. Between the trimmed V and J ends, which lost 6 bases and 3 bases, there was a span of 17 bases. In germline, CDR1 is MNHNY, CDR2 SVGAGI (reference sequence). This CDR3 comprises 15 residues. The protocol was immunoSEQ multiplex PCR, while the TCRdb copy is restricted to in-frame clones and leaves out a portion. Of some 16,000 clones in the sample, approximately 67% are singletons; the top ten hold approximately 2.5%. There are a few counts of this clone. The material sequenced was PBMCs, taken before nivolumab (anti-PD-1) treatment. The chain recombines TRBV6-6 with TRBJ1-1, with D maybe TRBD1 (5 bases). The clonotype comes from a person aged 40 to 85 with oral cavity squamous cell carcinoma. In DNA, the CDR3 is TGTGCCAGCAGACCAAGACAGCTGGGGGACACTGAAGCTTTCTTT. It encodes CASRPRQLGDTEAFF.